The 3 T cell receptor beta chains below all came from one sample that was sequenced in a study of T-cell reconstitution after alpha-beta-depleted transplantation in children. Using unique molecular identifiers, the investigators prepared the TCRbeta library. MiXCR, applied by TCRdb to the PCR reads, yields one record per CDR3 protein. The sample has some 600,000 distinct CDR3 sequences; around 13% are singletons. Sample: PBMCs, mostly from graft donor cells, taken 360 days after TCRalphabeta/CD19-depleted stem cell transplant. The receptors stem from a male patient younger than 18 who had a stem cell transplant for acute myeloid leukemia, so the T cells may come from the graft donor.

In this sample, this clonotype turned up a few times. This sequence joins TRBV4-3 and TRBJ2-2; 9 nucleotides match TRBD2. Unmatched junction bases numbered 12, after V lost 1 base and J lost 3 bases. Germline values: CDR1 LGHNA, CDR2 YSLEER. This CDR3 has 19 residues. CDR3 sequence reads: CASSQVWKVPSGDTGELFF. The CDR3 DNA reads TGCGCCAGCAGCCAAGTATGGAAGGTCCCTAGCGGGGACACCGGGGAGCTGTTTTTT.

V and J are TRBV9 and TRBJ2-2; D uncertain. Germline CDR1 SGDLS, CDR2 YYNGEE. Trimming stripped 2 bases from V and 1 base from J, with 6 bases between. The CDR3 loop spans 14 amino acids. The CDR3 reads CASSVRVNTGELFF. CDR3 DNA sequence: TGTGCCAGCAGCGTTAGGGTGAACACCGGGGAGCTGTTTTTT.

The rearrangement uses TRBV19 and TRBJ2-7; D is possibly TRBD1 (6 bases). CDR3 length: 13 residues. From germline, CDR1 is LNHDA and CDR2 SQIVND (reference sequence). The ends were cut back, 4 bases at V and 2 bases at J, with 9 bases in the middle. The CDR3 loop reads CASSRDTTYEQYF. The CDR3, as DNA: TGTGCCAGTAGTAGGGACACGACCTACGAGCAGTACTTC.